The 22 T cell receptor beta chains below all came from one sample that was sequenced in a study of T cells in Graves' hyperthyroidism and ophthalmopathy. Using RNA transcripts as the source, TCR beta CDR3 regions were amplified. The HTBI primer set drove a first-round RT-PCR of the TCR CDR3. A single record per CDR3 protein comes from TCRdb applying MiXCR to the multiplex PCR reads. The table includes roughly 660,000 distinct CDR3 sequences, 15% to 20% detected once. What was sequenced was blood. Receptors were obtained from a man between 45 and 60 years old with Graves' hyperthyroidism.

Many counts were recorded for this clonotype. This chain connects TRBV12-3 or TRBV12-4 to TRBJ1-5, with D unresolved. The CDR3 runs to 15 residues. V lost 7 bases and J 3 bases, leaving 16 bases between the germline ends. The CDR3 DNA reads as TGTGCCAGCACCGTGGGTAGCACAAACAATCAGCCCCAGCATTTT. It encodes CASTVGSTNNQPQHF.

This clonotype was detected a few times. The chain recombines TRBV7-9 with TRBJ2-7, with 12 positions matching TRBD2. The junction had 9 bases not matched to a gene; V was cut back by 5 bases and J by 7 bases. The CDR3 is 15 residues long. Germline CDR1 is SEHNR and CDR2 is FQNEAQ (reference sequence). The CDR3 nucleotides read TGTGCCAGCAGCCGGACTAGCGGGACTATAGGGGAGCAGTACTTC. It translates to CASSRTSGTIGEQYF.

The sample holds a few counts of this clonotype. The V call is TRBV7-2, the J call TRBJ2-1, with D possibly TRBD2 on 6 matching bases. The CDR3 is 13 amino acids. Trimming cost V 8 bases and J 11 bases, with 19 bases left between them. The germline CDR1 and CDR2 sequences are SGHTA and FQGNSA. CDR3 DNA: TGTGCCAGCTCAGACCGGAGGGCCGGACAGCAGTTCTTC. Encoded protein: CASSDRRAGQQFF.

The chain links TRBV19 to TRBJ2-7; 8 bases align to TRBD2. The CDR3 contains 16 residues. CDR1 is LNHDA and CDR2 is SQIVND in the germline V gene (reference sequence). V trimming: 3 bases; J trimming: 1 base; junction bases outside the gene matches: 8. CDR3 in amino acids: CASSIGSGGLSYEQYF. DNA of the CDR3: TGTGCCAGTAGTATCGGAAGCGGGGGACTTTCCTACGAGCAGTACTTC.

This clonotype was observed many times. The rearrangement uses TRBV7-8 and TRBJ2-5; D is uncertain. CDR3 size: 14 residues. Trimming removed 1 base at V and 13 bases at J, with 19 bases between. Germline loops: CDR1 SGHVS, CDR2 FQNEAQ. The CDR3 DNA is TGTGCCAGCAGCTTAGACGGCAGTCCAAGGGCTCCGTACTTC. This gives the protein CASSLDGSPRAPYF.

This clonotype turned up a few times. CDR3 in amino acids: CAISESMGNYQPQHF. In DNA form, the CDR3 reads TGTGCCATCAGTGAGTCAATGGGGAACTATCAGCCCCAGCATTTT. The chain is built from TRBV10-3 and TRBJ1-5; D is uncertain. Germline V CDR1 and CDR2: ENHRY, SYGVKD. Trimming shortened V by 0 bases and J by 5 bases, and 11 bases separated the two germline ends. The CDR3 spans 15 residues.

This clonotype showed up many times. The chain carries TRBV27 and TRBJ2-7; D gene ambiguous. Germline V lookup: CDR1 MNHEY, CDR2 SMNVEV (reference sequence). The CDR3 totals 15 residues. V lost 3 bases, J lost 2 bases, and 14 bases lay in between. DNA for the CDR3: TGTGCCAGCAGTTTTACCACTTACCCCACCTACGAGCAGTACTTC. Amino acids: CASSFTTYPTYEQYF.

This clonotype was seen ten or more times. CDR3 bases: TGTGCCAGCAGAATTGAGGGGTTGGACAATTCACCCCTCCACTTT. The encoded protein is CASRIEGLDNSPLHF. This chain links TRBV2 with TRBJ1-6; possible D gene TRBD1, 5 bases. This CDR3 region has 15 residues. Germline V gives CDR1 SNHLY, CDR2 FYNNEI. Trimming took off 6 bases at V and 7 bases at J, with 16 bases between the two ends. Full variable domain (rest looked up from reference TRBV2 and TRBJ1-6): EPEVTQTPSHQVTQMGQEVILRCVPISNHLYFYWYRQILGQKVEFLVSFYNNEISEKSEIFDDQFSVERPDGSNFTLKIRSTKLEDSAMYFCASRIEGLDNSPLHFGNGTRLTVT.

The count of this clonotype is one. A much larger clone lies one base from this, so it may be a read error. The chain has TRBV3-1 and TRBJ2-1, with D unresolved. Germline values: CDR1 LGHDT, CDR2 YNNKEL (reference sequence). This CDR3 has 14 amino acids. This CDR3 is CPSSQVGVGNEQFF. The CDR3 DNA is TGTCCCAGCAGCCAAGTAGGCGTGGGCAATGAGCAGTTCTTC.

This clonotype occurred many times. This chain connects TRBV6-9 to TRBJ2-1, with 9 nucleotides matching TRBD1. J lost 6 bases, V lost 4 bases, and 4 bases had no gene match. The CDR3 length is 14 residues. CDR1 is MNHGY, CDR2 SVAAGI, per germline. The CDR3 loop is CASSSRDRVNEQFF. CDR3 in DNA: TGTGCCAGCAGTTCCCGGGACAGGGTCAATGAGCAGTTCTTC.

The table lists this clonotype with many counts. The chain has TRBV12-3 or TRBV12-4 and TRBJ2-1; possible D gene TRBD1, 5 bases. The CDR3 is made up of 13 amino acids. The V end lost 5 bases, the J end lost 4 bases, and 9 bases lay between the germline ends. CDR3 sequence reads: CASSRQGYNEQFF. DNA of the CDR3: TGTGCCAGCAGTCGGCAGGGTTACAATGAGCAGTTCTTC.

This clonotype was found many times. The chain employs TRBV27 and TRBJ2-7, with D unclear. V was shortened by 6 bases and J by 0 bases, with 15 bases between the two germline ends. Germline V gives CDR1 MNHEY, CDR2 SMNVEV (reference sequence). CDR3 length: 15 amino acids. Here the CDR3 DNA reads TGTGCCAGCAGCTTAAGGTTTGCATTCTCCTACGAGCAGTACTTC. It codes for CASSLRFAFSYEQYF.

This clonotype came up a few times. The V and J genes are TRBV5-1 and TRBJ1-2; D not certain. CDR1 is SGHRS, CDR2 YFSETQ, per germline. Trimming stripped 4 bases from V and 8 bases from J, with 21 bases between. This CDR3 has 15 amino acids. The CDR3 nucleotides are TGCGCCAGCAGCCCCGGGTGGAGAGGGTGGGAAGGCTACACCTTC. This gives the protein CASSPGWRGWEGYTF.

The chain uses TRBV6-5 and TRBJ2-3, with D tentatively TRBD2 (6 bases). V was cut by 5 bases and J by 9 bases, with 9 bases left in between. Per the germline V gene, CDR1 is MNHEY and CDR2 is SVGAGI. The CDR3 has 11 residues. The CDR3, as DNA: TGTGCCAGCAGTAACGGAGGGACGCAGTATTTT. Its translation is CASSNGGTQYF.

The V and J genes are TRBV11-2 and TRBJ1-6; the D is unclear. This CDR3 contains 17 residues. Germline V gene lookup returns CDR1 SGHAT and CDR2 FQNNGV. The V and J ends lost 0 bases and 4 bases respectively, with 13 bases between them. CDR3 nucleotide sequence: TGTGCCAGCAGCTTAGATCTTGGGCGCGCTTATAATTCACCCCTCCACTTT. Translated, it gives CASSLDLGRAYNSPLHF.

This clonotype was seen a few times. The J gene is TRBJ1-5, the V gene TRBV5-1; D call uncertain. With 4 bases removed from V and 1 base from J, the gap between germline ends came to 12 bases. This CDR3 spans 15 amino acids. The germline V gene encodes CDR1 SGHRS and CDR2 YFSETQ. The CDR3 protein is CASSAVGGSNQPQHF. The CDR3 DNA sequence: TGCGCCAGCAGCGCCGTCGGAGGGAGCAATCAGCCCCAGCATTTT.

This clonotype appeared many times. CDR3 DNA sequence: TGCGCCAGCAGCTTGGGACGGGACTCTGGGGCCAACGTCCTGACTTTC. Protein sequence: CASSLGRDSGANVLTF. The V and J genes are TRBV5-1 and TRBJ2-6; D perhaps matches TRBD2 (5 bases). This CDR3 spans 16 amino acids. Germline V gene lookup returns CDR1 SGHRS and CDR2 YFSETQ. The V and J ends lost 0 bases and 0 bases respectively, with 7 bases between them.

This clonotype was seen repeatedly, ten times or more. The CDR3 loop is CASSLVVGETQYF. The CDR3 nucleotides are TGTGCCAGCAGTTTAGTTGTTGGGGAGACCCAGTACTTC. The chain uses TRBV27 and TRBJ2-5; D is uncertain. The V gene's germline CDR1 is MNHEY and CDR2 SMNVEV (reference sequence). This CDR3 contains 13 residues. V shed 2 bases and J shed 5 bases, with 9 bases lying between them.

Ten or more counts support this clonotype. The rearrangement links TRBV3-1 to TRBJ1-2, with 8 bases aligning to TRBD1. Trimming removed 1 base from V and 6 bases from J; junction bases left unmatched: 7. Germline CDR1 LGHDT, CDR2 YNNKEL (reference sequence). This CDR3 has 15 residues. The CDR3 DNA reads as TGTGCCAGCAGCCAAGCCTGGACAGGGAGCGATGGCTACACCTTC. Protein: CASSQAWTGSDGYTF.

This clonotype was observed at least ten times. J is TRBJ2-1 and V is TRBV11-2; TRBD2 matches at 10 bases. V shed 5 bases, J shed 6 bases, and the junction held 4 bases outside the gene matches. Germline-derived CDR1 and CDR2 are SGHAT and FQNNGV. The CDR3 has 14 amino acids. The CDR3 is CASSPRTSGNEQFF. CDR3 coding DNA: TGTGCCAGCAGCCCCCGGACTAGCGGCAATGAGCAGTTCTTC.

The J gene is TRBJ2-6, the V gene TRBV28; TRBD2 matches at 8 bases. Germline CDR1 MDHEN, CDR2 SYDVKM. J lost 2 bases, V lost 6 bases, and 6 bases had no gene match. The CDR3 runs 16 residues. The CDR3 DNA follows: TGTGCCAGCAGGGGTACGGGAGGGGCTGGGGCCAACGTCCTGACTTTC. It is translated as CASRGTGGAGANVLTF.

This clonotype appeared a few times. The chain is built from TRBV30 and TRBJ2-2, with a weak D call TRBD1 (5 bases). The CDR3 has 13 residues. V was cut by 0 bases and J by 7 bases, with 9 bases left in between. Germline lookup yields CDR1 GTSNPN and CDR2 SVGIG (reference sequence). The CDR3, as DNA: TGTGCCTGGAGTGTACGACAGCACGGGGAGCTGTTTTTT. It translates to CAWSVRQHGELFF.